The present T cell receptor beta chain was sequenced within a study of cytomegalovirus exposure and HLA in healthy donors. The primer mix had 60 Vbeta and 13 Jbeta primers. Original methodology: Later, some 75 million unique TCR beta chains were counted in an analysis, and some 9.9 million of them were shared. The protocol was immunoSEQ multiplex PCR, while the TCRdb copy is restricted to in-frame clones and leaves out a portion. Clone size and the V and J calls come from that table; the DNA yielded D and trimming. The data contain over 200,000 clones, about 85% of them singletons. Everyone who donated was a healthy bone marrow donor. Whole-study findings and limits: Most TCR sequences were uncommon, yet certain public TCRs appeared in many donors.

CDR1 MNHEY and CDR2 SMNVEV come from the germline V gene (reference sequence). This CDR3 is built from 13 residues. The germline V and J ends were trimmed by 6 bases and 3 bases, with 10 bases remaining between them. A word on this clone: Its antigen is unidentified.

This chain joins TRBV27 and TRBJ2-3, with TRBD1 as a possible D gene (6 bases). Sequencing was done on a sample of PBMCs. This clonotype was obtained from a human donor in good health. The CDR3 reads CASRIGGTDTQYF. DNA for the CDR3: TGTGCCAGCAGGATAGGGGGAACAGATACGCAGTATTTT.